The 10 T cell receptor beta chains given below trace back to one sample, sequenced in a study of blood T cell repertoires in COVID-19. Assay: immunoSEQ multiplex PCR; the TCRdb copy retains only in-frame clones and omits some. Of some 400,000 clones listed, approximately 77% are singletons. The sequenced sample consisted of peripheral blood. These TCRs come from a human donor with acute or convalescent COVID-19. The donor label of this sample is uncertain.

The chain couples TRBV11-2 to TRBJ2-5, with a weak D call TRBD2 (6 bases). There are 13 residues in the CDR3. The ends were cut back, 1 base at V and 4 bases at J, with 7 bases in the middle. Germline V CDR1 and CDR2: SGHAT, FQNNGV. The CDR3 nucleotides are TGTGCCAGCAGCTTAGGACTAGGAGAGACCCAGTACTTC. Translating gives CASSLGLGETQYF.

The chain links TRBV3-1 (or the pseudogene TRBV3-2) to TRBJ1-1, with TRBD1 matching 7 bases. This CDR3 is 15 amino acids long. J lost 4 bases, V lost 4 bases, and 9 bases had no gene match. Germline CDR1 LGHDT, CDR2 YNNKEL (reference sequence). The CDR3 DNA is TGTGCCAGCAGCCGACTCGGACAGGTGGGCACTGAAGCTTTCTTT. Translated, it gives CASSRLGQVGTEAFF.

This rearrangement joins TRBV27 to TRBJ1-5; 9 positions match TRBD1. Germline V lookup: CDR1 MNHEY, CDR2 SMNVEV (reference sequence). This CDR3 is built from 14 residues. The V gene end was trimmed by 7 bases and the J gene end by 4 bases; junction bases not matched to a gene: 5. The CDR3 spells CASKGTGMNQPQHF. The CDR3, as DNA: TGTGCCAGCAAGGGGACAGGGATGAATCAGCCCCAGCATTTT.

The V and J genes are TRBV28 and TRBJ1-2; D gene uncertain. V was shortened by 2 bases and J by 8 bases, with 12 bases between the two germline ends. The CDR3 is made up of 13 amino acids. CDR1 MDHEN and CDR2 SYDVKM come from the germline V gene. CDR3 sequence: CASSLGGFRGYTF. CDR3 nucleotide sequence: TGTGCCAGCAGTTTAGGAGGGTTTCGCGGCTACACCTTC.

This clone was counted only a few times. The chain has TRBV6-5 and TRBJ1-1; D call uncertain. Trimming removed 6 bases from V and 2 bases from J, with 7 bases in between. The CDR3 is made up of 12 amino acids. CDR1 is MNHEY, CDR2 SVGAGI, per germline. The CDR3 reads CASSQLNTEAFF. CDR3 nucleotides: TGTGCCAGCAGCCAGTTAAACACTGAAGCTTTCTTT.

J is TRBJ1-2 and V is TRBV18; D is undetermined. CDR3 length: 15 amino acids. Germline V gene data show CDR1 as KGHSH and CDR2 as LQKENI. V was clipped by 3 bases and J by 0 bases, with 11 bases between them. This CDR3 reads CASSPAPSANYGYTF. CDR3 sequence (DNA): TGTGCCAGCTCACCGGCACCTTCAGCTAACTATGGCTACACCTTC.

The CDR3 sequence is CASSTGQNQPQHF. The CDR3 region has the DNA TGTGCCAGCTCCACGGGACAGAATCAGCCCCAGCATTTT. V usage is TRBV18 and J usage is TRBJ1-5, with 7 nucleotides matching TRBD1. V lost 6 bases, J lost 4 bases, and 3 bases stayed unmatched. This CDR3 has 13 amino acids. Germline lookup yields CDR1 KGHSH and CDR2 LQKENI.

Only a few counts were recorded for this clone. This rearrangement joins TRBV11-2 to TRBJ2-1, with TRBD2 as a possible D gene (5 bases). This CDR3 region has 16 residues. V lost 4 bases and J 4 bases, leaving 17 bases between the germline ends. Germline CDR1 and CDR2: SGHAT and FQNNGV. CDR3 DNA sequence: TGTGCCAGCAGCTCCCGGACTGGCGAAAATTACAATGAGCAGTTCTTC. Amino acids: CASSSRTGENYNEQFF.

V gene TRBV19 combines with J gene TRBJ1-2, with D perhaps TRBD1 (5 bases). CDR3 length: 13 amino acids. CDR1 is LNHDA, CDR2 SQIVND, per germline (reference sequence). V was clipped by 10 bases and J by 0 bases, with 12 bases between them. The CDR3 region has the DNA TGTGCCACCCACAAAGGGGCTAACTATGGCTACACCTTC. Amino acids: CATHKGANYGYTF.

The gene calls are TRBV19 and TRBJ2-2; TRBD2 matches at 7 bases. CDR1 is LNHDA and CDR2 is SQIVND in the germline V gene (reference sequence). The trim removed 6 bases at V and 0 bases at J, leaving 13 bases unmatched. The CDR3 has 18 amino acids. The CDR3 DNA reads as TGTGCCAGTAGAGCGGAGGGAGGGCCCCCTCCGAACACCGGGGAGCTGTTTTTT. This translates into CASRAEGGPPPNTGELFF.